This T cell receptor (beta chain) was recovered during a study of blood T cell repertoires in COVID-19. Study-level background: COVID-19 samples collected from the United States, Italy and Spain covered acute and convalescent phases. PBMCs, B-cell-depleted T cells, or T cells were the source of the cDNA or gDNA that made up the material.

Germline V gives CDR1 MNHEY, CDR2 SVGAGI. V was shortened by 0 bases and J by 10 bases, with 16 bases between the two germline ends. The CDR3 totals 16 residues. Original analysis: Reference gene primer amplification gave nucleated cell count estimates. The table came from immunoSEQ multiplex PCR; TCRdb's copy has only in-frame clones and leaves some out. The V and J calls and clone size were taken over from that table, and D and trimming were inferred from the DNA. The table includes around 300,000 clones, approximately 92% detected once. Material: peripheral blood. This receptor was obtained from a woman aged 25 to 45 with COVID-19, enrolled during active disease. The chain combines TRBV6-5 with TRBJ1-6; D call uncertain. CDR3 loop: CASSYSKSWSGSPLHF. The DNA of the CDR3 is TGTGCCAGCAGTTACTCGAAATCTTGGAGCGGCTCACCCCTCCACTTT.